This T cell receptor (beta chain) was observed in a study of cytomegalovirus exposure and HLA in healthy donors. Findings and limits, study-wide: The study had only CMV serostatus as immune exposure information. The Asian-associated ancestry cluster reportedly had fewer N-insertions than the roughly 670-donor mean in a later analysis.

In regard to this clone: Its antigen is unidentified.

PCR involved 60 Vbeta and 13 Jbeta primers. Authors' analysis steps: A later analysis tallied about 80 million unique TCR beta chains, 9.5 million to 14 million of them shared. Clones were read by immunoSEQ multiplex PCR, and TCRdb kept only the in-frame ones, dropping some. V, J and clone size reflect that table, while D and trimming were determined from the DNA. Altogether 75,000 to 100,000 clones are present, about 82% being singletons, with the ten largest covering 6% to 8%. CDR3 size: 14 residues. Germline-derived CDR1 and CDR2 are SGHRS and YFSETQ. V lost 6 bases, J lost 0 bases, and 13 bases lay in between.

Sequenced material: PBMCs. The clonotype comes from a man younger than 45 in good health and CMV-seronegative. V usage is TRBV5-1 and J usage is TRBJ2-7, with D possibly TRBD2 on 6 matching bases. CDR3 loop: CASTGLSGSYEQYF. The CDR3 DNA is TGCGCCAGCACCGGTCTTAGCGGCTCCTACGAGCAGTACTTC. The full variable domain, its missing parts supplied by reference TRBV5-1 and TRBJ2-7, is KAGVTQTPRYLIKTRGQQVTLSCSPISGHRSVSWYQQTPGQGLQFLFEYFSETQRNKGNFPGRFSGRQFSNSRSEMNVSTLELGDSALYLCASTGLSGSYEQYFGPGTRLTVT.